A selection of T cell receptor beta chains follows, all from one sample in a study of human T cells and chemical hapten exposure. One entry per CDR3 protein, called by TCRdb with MiXCR from the RACE reads. This table has more than 60,000 distinct CDR3 sequences, approximately 8% appearing once. Sequenced input: whole blood. The origin of the receptors is a male donor in good health. Some clones in this sample may be carry-over from other donors' samples. Both conserved end residues are part of each CDR3. The order of the fields is J gene, D gene, clone size, V gene, CDR3 protein, CDR3 DNA. The D gene is left open where the match is weak. Rows give clone size only sometimes, using once, few, many, or a class for an expanded clone.

TRBJ2-3 - many TRBV6-6 CASSSTEGLFADTQYF TGTGCCAGCAGCTCTACCGAGGGCCTCTTCGCAGATACGCAGTATTTT
TRBJ2-7 - - TRBV6-5 CASSYPGVEYEQYF TGTGCCAGCAGTTACCCAGGGGTCGAGTACGAGCAGTACTTC
TRBJ2-3 - few TRBV6-2/TRBV6-3 CASSYGGSSTDTQYF TGTGCCAGCAGTTACGGGGGTTCTAGCACAGATACGCAGTATTTT
TRBJ2-7 - - TRBV10-3 CAISESNPQTRYYEQYF TGTGCCATCAGTGAGTCAAATCCCCAGACTAGATACTACGAGCAGTACTTC
TRBJ1-3 - many TRBV7-2 CASSSERNTIYF TGTGCCAGCAGCTCAGAGAGAAACACCATATATTTT
TRBJ1-2 TRBD1 few TRBV12-3/TRBV12-4 CASSHHGAGTGVAYGYTF TGTGCCAGCAGTCATCACGGGGCCGGGACAGGGGTGGCCTATGGCTACACCTTC
TRBJ2-7 - - TRBV3-1 CASSQVTYEQYF TGTGCCAGCAGCCAAGTTACCTACGAGCAGTACTTC
TRBJ1-5 TRBD1 - TRBV20-1 CSARAGTGDQPQHF TGCAGTGCTAGAGCCGGGACAGGGGATCAGCCCCAGCATTTT
TRBJ1-1 - many TRBV27 CASRVQLNTEAFF TGTGCCAGCAGGGTACAGCTGAACACTGAAGCTTTCTTT
TRBJ1-5 - few TRBV10-3 CAISETGNQPQHF TGTGCCATCAGTGAGACGGGCAATCAGCCCCAGCATTTT
TRBJ1-2 - - TRBV27 CASRPWTADGYTF TGTGCCAGCAGGCCGTGGACAGCAGATGGCTACACCTTC
TRBJ2-7 - few TRBV27 CASSLSVPGYEQYF TGTGCCAGCAGTTTATCGGTGCCGGGGTACGAGCAGTACTTC
TRBJ2-2 - - TRBV5-1 CASSLYRSPTGELFF TGCGCCAGCAGCTTGTACCGGTCCCCCACCGGGGAGCTGTTTTTT
TRBJ2-2 - many TRBV7-9 CASSLTGTGELFF TGTGCCAGCAGCTTAACAGGGACCGGGGAGCTGTTTTTT
TRBJ2-3 - few TRBV15 CATSRAEENTDTQYF TGTGCCACCAGCAGAGCGGAAGAAAACACAGATACGCAGTATTTT
TRBJ1-1 - few TRBV2 CASSSRREIMNTEAFF TGTGCCAGCAGCTCCCGACGAGAAATCATGAACACTGAAGCTTTCTTT
TRBJ1-2 - - TRBV18 CASSPLGQTYGYTF TGTGCCAGCTCCCCCTTGGGGCAGACCTATGGCTACACCTTC
TRBJ2-1 TRBD2 many TRBV19 CASRLHAGGYEQFF TGTGCCAGTAGGCTCCACGCGGGAGGGTATGAGCAGTTCTTC
TRBJ2-3 TRBD2 - TRBV14 CASSQDRSLAGDLRSTDTQYF TGTGCCAGCAGCCAAGATCGGTCACTAGCGGGGGACCTAAGGTCCACAGATACGCAGTATTTT
TRBJ1-1 TRBD1 few TRBV28 CASSKDRGRGTEAFF TGTGCCAGCAGTAAGGACAGGGGGCGAGGGACTGAAGCTTTCTTT
TRBJ2-1 TRBD2 many TRBV27 CASSFGTSGRARSSYNEQFF TGTGCCAGCAGTTTCGGGACTAGCGGGAGGGCCCGAAGCTCCTACAATGAGCAGTTCTTC
TRBJ1-1 TRBD1 many TRBV5-1 CASSIPGGTEAFF TGCGCCAGCAGCATACCAGGGGGGACTGAAGCTTTCTTT
TRBJ2-7 TRBD2 many TRBV11-2 CASRRLAGFSYEQYF TGTGCCAGCAGACGACTAGCGGGCTTCTCCTACGAGCAGTACTTC
TRBJ1-1 - many TRBV6-6 CASSYSGAREDTEAFF TGTGCCAGCAGTTACTCTGGGGCCAGGGAGGACACTGAAGCTTTCTTT
TRBJ2-4 TRBD1 - TRBV6-2/TRBV6-3 CASSYSGDRGLAKNIQYF TGTGCCAGCAGTTACTCAGGGGACAGAGGATTAGCCAAAAACATTCAGTACTTC
TRBJ1-4 - - TRBV3-1 CASSPLGGESEKLFF TGTGCCAGCAGCCCCCTGGGGGGGGAGAGTGAAAAACTGTTTTTT
TRBJ2-3 - - TRBV6-6 CASSYADRGLTTDTQYF TGTGCCAGCAGTTACGCCGACAGGGGACTAACGACGGATACGCAGTATTTT
TRBJ2-4 TRBD2 few TRBV5-6 CASSGTLAGGFKNIQYF TGTGCCAGCAGCGGGACTCTAGCGGGAGGCTTCAAAAACATTCAGTACTTC
TRBJ1-2 - few TRBV20-1 CSSITANYGYTF TGCAGCTCCATAACAGCCAACTATGGCTACACCTTC
TRBJ1-4 - few TRBV6-6 CASSYEGYNEKLFF TGTGCCAGCAGTTACGAGGGCTATAATGAAAAACTGTTTTTT
TRBJ2-1 - few TRBV2 CASLSLSSYNEQFF TGTGCCAGCCTCAGCCTAAGCTCCTACAATGAGCAGTTCTTC
TRBJ1-1 TRBD1 - TRBV29-1 CSVDRGPNTEAFF TGCAGCGTCGACAGGGGACCGAACACTGAAGCTTTCTTT
TRBJ2-1 - - TRBV27 CASSLGSYNEQFF TGTGCCAGCAGTTTGGGCTCCTACAATGAGCAGTTCTTC
TRBJ2-5 TRBD1 - TRBV10-3 CAISEQGAETQYF TGTGCCATCAGTGAGCAGGGGGCAGAGACCCAGTACTTC
TRBJ2-7 - few TRBV5-4 CASSSGTATYEQYF TGTGCCAGCAGCTCCGGGACTGCTACCTACGAGCAGTACTTC
TRBJ2-1 TRBD2 - TRBV12-3/TRBV12-4 CASRRSSGGADEQFF TGTGCCAGCAGACGGTCTAGCGGGGGGGCCGATGAGCAGTTCTTC
TRBJ2-3 - many TRBV4-1 CASSHLISGTDTQYF TGCGCCAGCAGCCACCTTATATCAGGCACAGATACGCAGTATTTT
TRBJ1-2 - few TRBV2 CASMGPFTPNYGYTF TGTGCCAGCATGGGCCCCTTCACACCCAACTATGGCTACACCTTC
TRBJ2-7 - few TRBV10-3 CAISGSPRASSYEQYF TGTGCCATCAGTGGGTCCCCGCGGGCGAGCTCCTACGAGCAGTACTTC
TRBJ2-1 - few TRBV15 CATSRDQPYNEQFF TGTGCCACCAGCAGAGATCAACCTTACAATGAGCAGTTCTTC
TRBJ2-1 TRBD1 - TRBV5-1 CASSLGRQGASYNEQFF TGCGCCAGCAGCTTGGGACGACAGGGGGCTTCCTACAATGAGCAGTTCTTC
TRBJ1-6 - - TRBV6-2/TRBV6-3 CASSPSRDSPLHF TGTGCCAGCAGCCCCAGTCGAGATTCACCCCTCCACTTT
TRBJ2-7 - - TRBV7-9 CASRPGTVSYEQYF TGTGCCAGCAGGCCCGGGACGGTCTCCTACGAGCAGTACTTC
TRBJ1-1 TRBD1 few TRBV6-5 CASSYSVGQGHEAFF TGTGCCAGCAGTTACTCAGTGGGACAGGGACATGAAGCTTTCTTT
TRBJ1-1 - - TRBV6-2/TRBV6-3 CASSYRQMNTEAFF TGTGCCAGCAGTTACAGGCAGATGAACACTGAAGCTTTCTTT
TRBJ2-5 - - TRBV20-1 CSASLSPGREETQYF TGCAGTGCTAGTTTGTCCCCGGGCAGGGAGGAGACCCAGTACTTC
TRBJ2-3 TRBD1 once TRBV4-1 CASSPAGTGVTDTQYF TGCGCCAGCAGCCCCGCAGGGACAGGGGTCACAGATACGCAGTATTTT
TRBJ2-2 - few TRBV2 CASSDRQGRTGELFF TGTGCCAGCAGTGACAGGCAGGGACGCACCGGGGAGCTGTTTTTT
TRBJ1-4 - - TRBV12-5 CASGFGGANEKLFF TGTGCTAGTGGTTTTGGGGGGGCTAATGAAAAACTGTTTTTT
TRBJ2-7 - few TRBV20-1 CSASRGLMAYEQYF TGCAGTGCTAGCCGGGGACTCATGGCCTACGAGCAGTACTTC
TRBJ2-1 - many TRBV12-3/TRBV12-4 CASSSGVGSYNEQFF TGTGCCAGCAGTTCAGGGGTGGGCTCCTACAATGAGCAGTTCTTC